This T cell receptor (beta chain) originates from a study of human T cells and chemical hapten exposure. Sample time point: pre-sensitization, week 0. Documented treatment: therapeutic diphenylcyclopropenone sensitization with weekly scalp DPC. TCRdb re-called the RACE reads with MiXCR, one entry per CDR3 protein. The table shows 60,000 to 70,000 distinct CDR3 sequences, with about a tenth occurring only once. Germline CDR1 is LNHDA and CDR2 is SQIVND (reference sequence). This CDR3 is built from 13 residues. The source of this sequence is a woman in her fifties or sixties with alopecia areata. Some clones in this sample may be carry-over from other donors' samples. V usage is TRBV19 and J usage is TRBJ2-1; D gene uncertain. The DNA end is a closer match to TRBJ2-7, so the J assignment may be wrong. The sample in question was whole blood, obtained in connection with sensitization to the hapten diphenylcyclopropenone (DPC). The chain's CDR3 is CASSIGLLKEQYF. The CDR3 DNA is TGTGCCAGTAGTATAGGTCTCCTCAAAGAGCAGTACTTC.